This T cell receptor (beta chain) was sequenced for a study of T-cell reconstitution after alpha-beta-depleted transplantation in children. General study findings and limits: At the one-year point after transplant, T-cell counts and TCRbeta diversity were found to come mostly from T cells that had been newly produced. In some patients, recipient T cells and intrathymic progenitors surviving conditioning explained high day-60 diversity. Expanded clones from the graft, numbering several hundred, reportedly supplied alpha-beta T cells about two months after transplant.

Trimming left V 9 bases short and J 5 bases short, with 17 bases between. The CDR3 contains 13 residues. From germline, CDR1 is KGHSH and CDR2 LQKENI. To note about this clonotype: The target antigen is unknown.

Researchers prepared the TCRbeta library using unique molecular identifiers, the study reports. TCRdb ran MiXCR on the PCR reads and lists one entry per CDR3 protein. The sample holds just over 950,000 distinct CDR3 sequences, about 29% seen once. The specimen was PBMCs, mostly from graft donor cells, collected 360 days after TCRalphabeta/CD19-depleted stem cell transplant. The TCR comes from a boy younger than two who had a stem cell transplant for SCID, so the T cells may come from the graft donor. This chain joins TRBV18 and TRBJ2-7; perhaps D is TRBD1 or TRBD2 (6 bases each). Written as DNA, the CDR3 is TGTGCCAGTCGCCGGGCAGGGGAGGACGAGCAGTACTTC. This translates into CASRRAGEDEQYF.